This TCR beta chain emerged from a study of T cell repertoires in cytomegalovirus infection. Trimming took off 4 bases at V and 6 bases at J, with 5 bases between the two ends. CDR1 and CDR2 (germline): MNHEY, SMNVEV (reference sequence). This CDR3 is 11 amino acids long. Regarding this clonotype: The target antigen is unknown.

In TCRdb, the reads were re-called with MiXCR into one record per CDR3 protein. The sample records 300,000 or so distinct CDR3 sequences, 20% to 25% being singletons. The source is a human donor in good health (CMV status not recorded). Some clones in this sample may be carry-over from other donors' samples. The chain couples TRBV27 to TRBJ2-3; D is unclear. Sequencing was performed on cultured PBMCs, taken from culture after CMV antigen stimulation. CDR3 in amino acids: CASSYRDTQYF. CDR3 nucleotide sequence: TGTGCCAGCAGTTACCGTGATACGCAGTATTTT.